Below, 17 T cell receptor beta chains from the same sample are listed, as sequenced in a study of blood T cell repertoires in COVID-19. The table came from immunoSEQ multiplex PCR; TCRdb's copy has only in-frame clones and leaves some out. The sample records roughly 150,000 clones, approximately 84% being singletons. The sequenced material came from peripheral blood. The receptors here all came from a human donor in a cohort sampled during active COVID-19.

V usage is TRBV29-1 and J usage is TRBJ2-7; possible D gene TRBD1, 5 bases. CDR1 and CDR2 (germline): SQVTM, ANQGSEA. The CDR3 has 12 residues. The V and J ends lost 1 base and 3 bases respectively, with 7 bases between them. This CDR3 reads CSVEGTNYEQYF. CDR3 nucleotides: TGCAGCGTTGAAGGGACAAACTACGAGCAGTACTTC.

This chain connects TRBV9 to TRBJ2-5; 11 nucleotides agree with TRBD2. V shed 4 bases, J shed 5 bases, and the junction held 13 bases outside the gene matches. The CDR3 sequence is 17 residues long. Germline V gene lookup returns CDR1 SGDLS and CDR2 YYNGEE. Here the CDR3 reads CASSPGNSGGAGETQYF. The CDR3 bases are TGTGCCAGCAGCCCTGGGAATAGCGGGGGGGCAGGTGAGACCCAGTACTTC.

The V call is TRBV3-1 (or the pseudogene TRBV3-2), the J call TRBJ2-7, with TRBD2 identical over 7 bases. Germline trimming cut 4 bases from V and 1 base from J; bases unmatched to any gene: 1. The CDR3 consists of 13 residues. CDR1 LGHDT and CDR2 YNNKEL come from the germline V gene (reference sequence). CDR3 in DNA: TGTGCCAGCAGCCCCGGGAGGTCCTACGAGCAGTACTTC. This sequence encodes CASSPGRSYEQYF.

The genes are TRBV5-4 and TRBJ2-1, with 9 bases identical to TRBD2. With V trimmed by 4 bases and J by 9 bases, 20 bases remained unmatched. This CDR3 region has 18 residues. Germline lookup yields CDR1 SGHNT and CDR2 YYREEE (reference sequence). CDR3 sequence: CASSRGGPGLASAAEQFF. Written as DNA, the CDR3 is TGTGCCAGCAGCCGGGGGGGACCGGGACTAGCCAGTGCCGCTGAGCAGTTCTTC.

J is TRBJ1-1 and V is TRBV19, with D possibly TRBD1 on 5 matching bases. Trimming cost V 3 bases and J 1 base, with 18 bases left between them. This CDR3 is 17 amino acids long. Germline values: CDR1 LNHDA, CDR2 SQIVND (reference sequence). CDR3 region: CASSILPLRQKNTEAFF. CDR3 nucleotide sequence: TGTGCCAGTAGTATCCTCCCATTAAGACAGAAGAACACTGAAGCTTTCTTT.

The gene calls are TRBV11-2 and TRBJ2-1; maybe TRBD2 (6 bases). This CDR3 contains 15 residues. Germline values: CDR1 SGHAT, CDR2 FQNNGV. V was cut by 1 base and J by 6 bases, with 13 bases left in between. CDR3 protein: CASSLVPGSPNEQFF. CDR3 sequence (DNA): TGTGCCAGCAGCTTAGTGCCCGGGAGCCCCAATGAGCAGTTCTTC.

This chain joins TRBV3-1 (or the pseudogene TRBV3-2) and TRBJ1-5, with D uncertain. The CDR3 spans 14 residues. V lost 4 bases to trimming and J lost 7 bases, with 14 bases between them. Germline lookup yields CDR1 LGHDT and CDR2 YNNKEL (reference sequence). The CDR3 sequence: CASSLVVGEQPQHF. CDR3 DNA: TGTGCCAGCAGCCTGGTCGTGGGCGAACAGCCCCAGCATTTT.

The chain combines TRBV27 with TRBJ2-2, with 11 bases that match TRBD2. The CDR3 length is 18 residues. CDR1 is MNHEY and CDR2 is SMNVEV in the germline V gene (reference sequence). Trimming at V came to 5 bases and at J to 1 base, leaving 9 bases not matched to a gene. DNA for the CDR3: TGTGCCAGCAGTCACCGGTCTAGCGGGGGGTTGAACACCGGGGAGCTGTTTTTT. Translated: CASSHRSSGGLNTGELFF.

The V and J genes are TRBV24-1 and TRBJ2-3, with no clear D. V was clipped by 3 bases and J by 3 bases, with 18 bases between them. This CDR3 contains 17 residues. The germline CDR1 and CDR2 sequences are KGHDR and SFDVKD. The CDR3 sequence: CATSDPRQAGSTDTQYF. The CDR3 DNA reads TGTGCCACCAGTGATCCTCGCCAGGCAGGTAGTACAGATACGCAGTATTTT.

The rearrangement uses TRBV3-1 (or the pseudogene TRBV3-2) and TRBJ2-2; D is uncertain. Per germline, CDR1 LGHDT and CDR2 YNNKEL (reference sequence). This CDR3 has 12 amino acids. V was shortened by 3 bases and J by 7 bases, with 6 bases between the two germline ends. CDR3 sequence: CASSHSGGELFF. In DNA, the CDR3 is TGTGCCAGCAGCCACTCCGGCGGGGAGCTGTTTTTT.

This chain uses TRBV3-1 (or the pseudogene TRBV3-2) with TRBJ2-7, with 9 bases identical to TRBD2. Germline-derived CDR1 and CDR2 are LGHDT and YNNKEL (reference sequence). Trimming at V came to 4 bases and at J to 1 base, leaving 5 bases not matched to a gene. The CDR3 runs 15 residues. The CDR3 sequence: CASSLPSGGSYEQYF. In DNA, the CDR3 is TGTGCCAGCAGCCTTCCCAGCGGGGGGTCCTACGAGCAGTACTTC.

The chain links TRBV12-3 or TRBV12-4 to TRBJ2-7, with D unresolved. V lost 0 bases and J lost 4, with 7 bases in between. The CDR3 contains 13 residues. The CDR3 region is CASSLAQSYEQYF. The CDR3 DNA is TGTGCCAGCAGTTTAGCACAGAGTTACGAGCAGTACTTC.

CDR3 loop: CASSSYEGYTF. The CDR3 DNA reads TGCGCCAGCAGCTCTTATGAGGGCTACACCTTC. The V and J genes are TRBV4-3 and TRBJ1-2; D is unresolved. CDR1 and CDR2 from the germline V gene are LGHNA and YSLEER. The CDR3 totals 11 residues. V dropped 5 bases and J dropped 8 bases, with 9 bases sitting between them.

The rearrangement uses TRBV5-1 and TRBJ2-2; 12 bases are shared with TRBD2. Germline V lookup: CDR1 SGHRS, CDR2 YFSETQ. The CDR3 runs to 16 residues. V lost 4 bases and J lost 6; bases outside the gene matches: 7. CDR3 in amino acids: CASSTTSGSFAGELFF. DNA for the CDR3: TGCGCCAGCAGCACGACTAGCGGGAGCTTCGCCGGGGAGCTGTTTTTT. Combining the CDR3 with reference TRBV5-1 and TRBJ2-2 gives the whole variable domain KAGVTQTPRYLIKTRGQQVTLSCSPISGHRSVSWYQQTPGQGLQFLFEYFSETQRNKGNFPGRFSGRQFSNSRSEMNVSTLELGDSALYLCASSTTSGSFAGELFFGEGSRLTVL.

The chain couples TRBV11-3 to TRBJ2-5; a weak D match, TRBD2 (6 bases). This CDR3 is built from 14 residues. Germline CDR1 SGHNT, CDR2 YENEEA. Trimming removed 5 bases at V and 0 bases at J, with 10 bases between. The DNA of the CDR3 is TGTGCCAGCAGCATACGGGGGTACCAAGAGACCCAGTACTTC. Translated, it gives CASSIRGYQETQYF.

The table lists this clone with a few counts. The V gene is TRBV6-6, the J gene TRBJ2-7; tentative D call: TRBD1 (7 bases). This CDR3 region has 14 residues. The germline V gene encodes CDR1 MNHNY and CDR2 SVGAGI (reference sequence). V was clipped by 7 bases and J by 0 bases, with 13 bases between them. CDR3 nucleotides: TGTGCCAGCAACCAGGGGGGAGGCTCCTACGAGCAGTACTTC. Encoded protein: CASNQGGGSYEQYF.

This CDR3 is CASSEGGGLSGNTIYF. In DNA form, the CDR3 reads TGTGCCAGCAGTGAAGGGGGGGGCCTCTCTGGAAACACCATATATTTT. The V gene is TRBV25-1, the J gene TRBJ1-3; the D gene is possibly TRBD1 (6 bases). Germline V gene lookup returns CDR1 MGHDK and CDR2 SYGVNS. V gave up 2 bases and J gave up 0 bases, with 11 bases separating them. The CDR3 has 16 amino acids.